This T cell receptor (beta chain) appears in the sequencing data of a study of a mutant IDH1 vaccine in newly diagnosed glioma. Overall study context: Most had both radiotherapy and temozolomide beforehand; others had only one. Study-level points and caveats: Across multiple MHC alleles, 93.3% of patients had vaccine-induced responses.

The time point was: baseline, week 1 (first vaccination visit). The treatment denotes: pre-vaccination baseline after standard-of-care therapy. Newly diagnosed WHO grade 3 or 4 IDH1-mutant, ATRX-lost astrocytomas were identified in the donors. TCRdb's table, derived via immunoSEQ multiplex PCR, lists solely in-frame clones and lacks some. The table has 90,000 to 100,000 clones, around 90% seen once. About this clone: As yet, its antigen is unknown.

There are 11 residues in the CDR3. The source was PBMCs, collected from a glioma patient treated with radiotherapy, temozolomide or both. This clonotype originated in a woman between 45 and 60 years old with glioma. V is TRBV7-5 and J is TRBJ2-7; whether TRBD2, the table's D call, matches the DNA was not checked. TRBV7-5 is labeled a pseudogene. The CDR3 DNA follows: TGTGCCAGCAGCCCTTTCTACGAGCAGTACTTC. Protein: CASSPFYEQYF.